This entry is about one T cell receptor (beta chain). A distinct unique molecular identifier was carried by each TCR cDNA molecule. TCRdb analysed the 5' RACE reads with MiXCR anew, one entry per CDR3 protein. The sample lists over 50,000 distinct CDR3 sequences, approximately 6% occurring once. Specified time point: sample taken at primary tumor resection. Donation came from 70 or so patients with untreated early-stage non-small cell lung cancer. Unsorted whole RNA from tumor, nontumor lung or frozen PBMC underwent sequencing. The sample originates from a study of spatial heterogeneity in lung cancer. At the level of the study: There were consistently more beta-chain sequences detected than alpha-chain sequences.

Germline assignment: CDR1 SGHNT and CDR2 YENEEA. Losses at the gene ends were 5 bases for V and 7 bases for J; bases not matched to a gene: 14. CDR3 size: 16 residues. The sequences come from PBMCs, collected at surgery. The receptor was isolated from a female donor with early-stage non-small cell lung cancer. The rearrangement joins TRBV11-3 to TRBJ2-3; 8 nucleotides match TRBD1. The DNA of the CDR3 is TGTGCCAGCAGCACCATGACAGGGGTCGACTCCTATACGCAGTATTTT. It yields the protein CASSTMTGVDSYTQYF.